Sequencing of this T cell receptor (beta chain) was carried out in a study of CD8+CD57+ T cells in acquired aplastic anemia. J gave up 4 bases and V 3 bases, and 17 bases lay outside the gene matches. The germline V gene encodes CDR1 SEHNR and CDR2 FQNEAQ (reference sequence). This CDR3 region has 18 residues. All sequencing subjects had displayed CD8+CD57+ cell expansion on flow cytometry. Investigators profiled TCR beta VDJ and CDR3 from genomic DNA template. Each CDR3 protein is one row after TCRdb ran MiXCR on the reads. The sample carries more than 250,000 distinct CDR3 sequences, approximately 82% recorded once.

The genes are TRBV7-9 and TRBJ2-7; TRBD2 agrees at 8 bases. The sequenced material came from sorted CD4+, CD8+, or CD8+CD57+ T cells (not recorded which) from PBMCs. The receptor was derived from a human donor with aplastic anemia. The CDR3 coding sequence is TGTGCCAGCAGCTTTCATCGAAGCGGGGGAGGCGATTCGTACGAGCAGTACGTC. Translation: CASSFHRSGGGDSYEQYV.